The clone carrying this TCR beta chain was found many times. Antigen specificity is unknown. This entry comes from a study of regulatory T cells in long-lasting Graves disease. Broader study findings: New patients shared around 980 public clonotypes, and persistent patients shared more, with under 3,000.

Sample time point: newly diagnosed GD, antithyroid drugs for less than 3 months. PBMC-derived RNA was used for the TCR library. American Thyroid Association guidelines served as the basis for diagnosing Graves' disease. To make TCR beta libraries, researchers used iRepertoire HTBI primers and Arm-PCR of CDR3 regions. MiXCR, applied by TCRdb to the multiplex PCR reads, yields one record per CDR3 protein. The data contain approximately 560,000 distinct CDR3 sequences, more than 15% of them singletons. In addition, the sample was reused for a study of T cells in Graves' hyperthyroidism and ophthalmopathy.

This receptor was taken from a man in his late teens or twenties with Graves disease. The sample was peripheral blood mononuclear cells (PBMCs), taken at new diagnosis, from a patient treated with antithyroid drugs.

The CDR3 sequence is CASSLTSGAYNEQFF. The CDR3 bases are TGTGCCAGCAGCTTAACTAGCGGCGCCTACAATGAGCAGTTCTTC. V and J are TRBV7-3 and TRBJ2-1; D may be TRBD2 (6 bases). The CDR3 is 15 residues long. From germline, CDR1 is SGHTA and CDR2 FQGTGA. V lost 0 bases, J lost 2 bases, and 8 bases lay in between.